This TCR beta chain was identified during a study of shared clonotypes between healthy human individuals. General observations from the study: Clonotypes that were shared across four donors made up roughly 5% of naive CD4 clonotypes. Researchers sampled only blood; tissue repertoires likely differ.

Assay: immunoSEQ multiplex PCR; the TCRdb copy retains only in-frame clones and omits some. There are some 1.4 million clones in the sample; about 96% occur only once, and approximately 1.2% lies in the top ten. As to this clone: Its antigen remains unidentified.

Trimming removed 5 bases from V and 7 bases from J; junction bases left unmatched: 8. Germline-derived CDR1 and CDR2 are SGHAT and FQNNGV. The CDR3 has 15 residues. This receptor was identified in a man between 25 and 39 years old in good health. The chain employs TRBV11-2 and TRBJ2-3; 11 bases fit TRBD2. The sequenced sample consisted of naive CD4+ T cells sorted from blood. Subset given: CD45RA+ positively selected. CDR3 DNA sequence: TGTGCCAGCAGCCCTATAGCGGGAGGGATGCATACGCAGTATTTT. Amino acids: CASSPIAGGMHTQYF.